This TCR beta chain was sequenced during a study of shared T cell receptors in the human thymus. Assay: immunoSEQ multiplex PCR; the TCRdb copy retains only in-frame clones and omits some. There are about 660,000 clones in the sample; roughly 90% occur only once, and 0.0095% to 0.012% lies in the top ten. Germline values: CDR1 WSHSY, CDR2 SAAADI. The V and J ends lost 9 bases and 0 bases respectively, with 15 bases between them. The CDR3 is 15 residues long. This sample was shared with a second study, whose subject was human thymus T cells. In that study: Samples came from healthy Finnish infants during open corrective cardiac surgery. It was from resections taken during corrective heart surgery that the thymus tissue came. V and J gene usage appeared biased in thymic and blood repertoires. Thymic repertoires overlap heavily among unrelated individuals, related research has reported.

The sample taken for sequencing was thymocytes. The sequence was obtained from a boy in the first two years of life with a congenital heart defect. The V call is TRBV10-2, the J call TRBJ1-3, with D possibly being TRBD1 (6 bases). CDR3 DNA sequence: TGCGCCAGTTGCTCCGGGACAAACTCTGGAAACACCATATATTTT. Protein sequence: CASCSGTNSGNTIYF.